This TCR beta chain was sequenced in a study of T cells in narcolepsy. Study as a whole: Donors had narcolepsy type 1 or type 2, or were healthy controls. Study results and caveats: Reportedly, autoreactive clonotypes were serially detected in patients' blood but not controls'. Same-patient CSF and blood CD4+ T cell clonotypes included HCRT-specific and TRIB2-specific autoreactive ones.

The method was immunoSEQ multiplex PCR; TCRdb's version includes in-frame clones alone and lacks a portion of them. This sample has about 40,000 clones, with about 85% found just once. This CDR3 has 11 amino acids. Germline V gives CDR1 MNHNS, CDR2 SASEGT. Trimming pared 0 bases from V and 5 bases from J, leaving 0 bases between. With regard to this clone: Its antigen is not identified.

Sequencing used CD45RA- memory CD4+ T cells from PBMCs. The sequence derives from a human donor with narcolepsy. This chain joins TRBV6-1 and TRBJ2-3, with no clear D. The CDR3 loop reads CASSEADTQYF. CDR3 nucleotide sequence: TGTGCCAGCAGTGAAGCAGATACGCAGTATTTT.